This T cell receptor beta chain is drawn from a study of blood T cell repertoires in COVID-19. Study information: Whether acute or convalescent, the COVID-19 samples came from the United States, Italy and Spain. Sample material is recorded as cDNA or gDNA derived from T cells, B-cell-depleted T cells, or PBMCs.

The CDR3 length is 20 residues. Germline CDR1 and CDR2: MNHNS and SASEGT. The V and J ends lost 2 bases and 3 bases respectively, with 25 bases between them. Per the authors' pipeline: Nucleated cell number was recorded as an estimate derived from reference gene primer amplification. Measured with immunoSEQ multiplex PCR; TCRdb has only the in-frame clones, and not every one. Clonal size and the V and J genes are those of that table, whereas D and trimming came from the DNA. The sample lists 50,000 or so clones; roughly 84% were seen once. The rearrangement links TRBV6-1 to TRBJ2-2, with D possibly TRBD1 on 7 matching bases. This sequence originates from a man aged 45-65 years with acute or convalescent COVID-19. The sample comprised peripheral blood. CDR3 sequence (DNA): TGTGCCAGCAGTGAAAAATCCATAGGCTTGCGGGACAGAGACACCGGGGAGCTGTTTTTT. This sequence encodes CASSEKSIGLRDRDTGELFF.